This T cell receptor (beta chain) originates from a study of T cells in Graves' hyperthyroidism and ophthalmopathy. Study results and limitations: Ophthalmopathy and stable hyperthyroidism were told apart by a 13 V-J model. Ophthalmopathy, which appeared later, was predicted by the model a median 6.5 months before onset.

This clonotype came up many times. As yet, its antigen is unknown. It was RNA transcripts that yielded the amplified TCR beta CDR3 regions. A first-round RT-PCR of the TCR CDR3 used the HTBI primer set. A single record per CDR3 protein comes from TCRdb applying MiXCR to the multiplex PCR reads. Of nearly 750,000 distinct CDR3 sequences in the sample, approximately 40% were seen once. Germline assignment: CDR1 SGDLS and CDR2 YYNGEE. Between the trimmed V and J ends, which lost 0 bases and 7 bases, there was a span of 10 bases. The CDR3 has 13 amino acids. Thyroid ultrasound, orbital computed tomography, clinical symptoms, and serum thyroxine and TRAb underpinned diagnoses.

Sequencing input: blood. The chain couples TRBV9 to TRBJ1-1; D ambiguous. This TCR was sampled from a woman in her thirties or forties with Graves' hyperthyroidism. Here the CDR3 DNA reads TGTGCCAGCAGCGTAGAAGGTGGGTTTGAAGCTTTCTTT. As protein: CASSVEGGFEAFF.